Each of the 9 T cell receptor beta chains below was sequenced from the same sample in a study of T cells in Graves' hyperthyroidism and ophthalmopathy. Amplification targeted TCR beta CDR3 regions from RNA transcripts. The HTBI primer set drove a first-round RT-PCR of the TCR CDR3. Via MiXCR, TCRdb re-called the multiplex PCR reads, giving one row per CDR3 protein. The data contain 300,000 to 400,000 distinct CDR3 sequences, 18% of them singletons. Input material: blood. These receptors were collected from a woman in her forties or fifties with Graves' hyperthyroidism.

This clonotype was observed many times. V and J are TRBV13 and TRBJ2-1; TRBD1 agrees at 7 bases. Germline CDR1 reads PRHDT; CDR2 reads FYEKMQ (reference sequence). J lost 6 bases, V lost 1 base, and 6 bases had no gene match. This CDR3 has 15 residues. CDR3 protein: CASSLATGASNEQFF. CDR3 nucleotides: TGTGCCAGCAGCTTAGCTACAGGGGCTTCCAATGAGCAGTTCTTC. Full variable domain (outside the CDR3, taken from reference TRBV13 and TRBJ2-1): AAGVIQSPRHLIKEKRETATLKCYPIPRHDTVYWYQQGPGQDPQFLISFYEKMQSDKGSIPDRFSAQQFSDYHSELNMSSLELGDSALYFCASSLATGASNEQFFGPGTRLTVL.

This sequence joins TRBV20-1 and TRBJ1-4; D uncertain. The germline V gene encodes CDR1 DFQATT and CDR2 SNEGSKA (reference sequence). The CDR3 has 15 residues. Trimming took 2 bases from V and 4 from J, leaving 14 bases between them. CDR3 in DNA: TGCAGTGCTAGACCAGTCCGGGCCGATAATGAAAAACTGTTTTTT. This translates into CSARPVRADNEKLFF.

The table lists this clonotype with many counts. The chain combines TRBV3-1 with TRBJ2-3; maybe TRBD2 (6 bases). Germline assignment: CDR1 LGHDT and CDR2 YNNKEL (reference sequence). The CDR3 runs 17 residues. With 1 base removed from V and 0 bases from J, the gap between germline ends came to 14 bases. CDR3 residues: CASSQVGSGGSTDTQYF. The DNA of the CDR3 is TGTGCCAGCAGCCAAGTCGGTAGCGGAGGAAGCACAGATACGCAGTATTTT.

In its sample, this clonotype was seen many times. The chain recombines TRBV7-9 with TRBJ2-1; D uncertain. This CDR3 contains 10 residues. The germline V gene has CDR1 SEHNR and CDR2 FQNEAQ (reference sequence). Trimming removed 6 bases at V and 6 bases at J, with 3 bases between. CDR3 nucleotide sequence: TGTGCCAGCAGATCCAATGAGCAGTTCTTC. This translates into CASRSNEQFF. Full variable domain (remainder filled in from reference TRBV7-9 and TRBJ2-1): DTGVSQNPRHKITKRGQNVTFRCDPISEHNRLYWYRQTLGQGPEFLTYFQNEAQLEKSRLLSDRFSAERPKGSFSTLEIQRTEQGDSAMYLCASRSNEQFFGPGTRLTVL.

J is TRBJ2-1 and V is TRBV3-1; weak D call: TRBD2 (5 bases). Trimming stripped 4 bases from V and 7 bases from J, with 11 bases between. The length of the CDR3 is 13 residues. CDR1 and CDR2 (germline): LGHDT, YNNKEL (reference sequence). CDR3 bases: TGTGCCAGCAGCCGATTTACGGGGAATGAGCAGTTCTTC. Translating gives CASSRFTGNEQFF.

This clonotype was counted ten times or more. The chain couples TRBV5-1 to TRBJ2-7; TRBD1 matches at 9 bases. The CDR3 is made up of 16 amino acids. Germline loops: CDR1 SGHRS, CDR2 YFSETQ. Trimming removed 0 bases from V and 3 bases from J; junction bases left unmatched: 7. The DNA for the CDR3 is TGCGCCAGCAGCTTGGGGGGTGGGACAGGGTTCTACGAGCAGTACGTC. Translation gives CASSLGGGTGFYEQYV.

This clonotype was seen many times. The gene calls are TRBV3-1 and TRBJ2-4; D is perhaps TRBD2 (6 bases). CDR1 is LGHDT and CDR2 is YNNKEL in the germline V gene (reference sequence). Trimming left V 3 bases short and J 8 bases short, with 14 bases between. The CDR3 consists of 14 residues. The CDR3 here is CASSHGGRTDIQYF. The CDR3 DNA is TGTGCCAGCAGCCACGGGGGTAGGACGGACATTCAGTACTTC.

This clonotype has a handful of counts. The gene calls are TRBV28 and TRBJ2-5; 10 bases line up with TRBD1. Germline assignment: CDR1 MDHEN and CDR2 SYDVKM. CDR3 size: 12 residues. Unmatched junction bases numbered 6, after V lost 10 bases and J lost 7 bases. CDR3 sequence reads: CATGTGEGTQYF. In nucleotides, the CDR3 is TGTGCCACCGGGACAGGGGAAGGGACCCAGTACTTC.

This clonotype has at least ten counts. The CDR3 region is CASNLDAGNTIYF. CDR3 bases: TGTGCCAGTAACCTGGATGCTGGAAACACCATATATTTT. The V call is TRBV28, the J call TRBJ1-3; D ambiguous. This CDR3 is built from 13 residues. Looked up from germline, CDR1 is MDHEN and CDR2 is SYDVKM. Trimming pared 9 bases from V and 2 bases from J, leaving 11 bases between.